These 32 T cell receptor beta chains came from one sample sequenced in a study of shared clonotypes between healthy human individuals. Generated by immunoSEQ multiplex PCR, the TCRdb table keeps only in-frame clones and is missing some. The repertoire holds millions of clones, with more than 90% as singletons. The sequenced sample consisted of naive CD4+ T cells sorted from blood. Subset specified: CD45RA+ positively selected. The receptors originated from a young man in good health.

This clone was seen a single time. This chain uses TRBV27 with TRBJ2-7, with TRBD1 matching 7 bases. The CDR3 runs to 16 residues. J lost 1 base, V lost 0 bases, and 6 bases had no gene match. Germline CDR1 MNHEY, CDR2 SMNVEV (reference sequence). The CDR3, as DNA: TGTGCCAGCAGTTTATCGACCGGGACAGCTTCCTACGAGCAGTACTTC. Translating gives CASSLSTGTASYEQYF.

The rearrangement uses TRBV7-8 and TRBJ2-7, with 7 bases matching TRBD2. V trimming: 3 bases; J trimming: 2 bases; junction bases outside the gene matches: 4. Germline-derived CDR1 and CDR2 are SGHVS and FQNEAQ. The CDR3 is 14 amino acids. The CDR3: CASSFGRETYEQYF. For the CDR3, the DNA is TGTGCCAGCAGCTTCGGGCGGGAGACCTACGAGCAGTACTTC.

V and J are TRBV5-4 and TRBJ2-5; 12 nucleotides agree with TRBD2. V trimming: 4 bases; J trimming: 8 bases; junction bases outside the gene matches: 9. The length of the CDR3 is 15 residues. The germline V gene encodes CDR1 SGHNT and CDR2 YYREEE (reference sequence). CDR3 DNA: TGTGCCAGCAGCCTCCCGACTAGCGGGGGATCAACCCAGTACTTC. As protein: CASSLPTSGGSTQYF.

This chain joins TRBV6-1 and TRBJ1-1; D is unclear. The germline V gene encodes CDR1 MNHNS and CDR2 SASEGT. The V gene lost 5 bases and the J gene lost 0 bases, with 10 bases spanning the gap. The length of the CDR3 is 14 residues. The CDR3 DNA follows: TGTGCCAGCAGTACTCGGACGTTGAACACTGAAGCTTTCTTT. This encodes CASSTRTLNTEAFF.

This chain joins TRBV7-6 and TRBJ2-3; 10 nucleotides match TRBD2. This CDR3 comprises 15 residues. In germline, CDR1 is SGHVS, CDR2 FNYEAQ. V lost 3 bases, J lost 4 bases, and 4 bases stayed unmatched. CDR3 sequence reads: CASSFGAGGSDTQYF. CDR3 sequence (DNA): TGTGCCAGCAGCTTCGGAGCGGGGGGGTCAGATACGCAGTATTTT.

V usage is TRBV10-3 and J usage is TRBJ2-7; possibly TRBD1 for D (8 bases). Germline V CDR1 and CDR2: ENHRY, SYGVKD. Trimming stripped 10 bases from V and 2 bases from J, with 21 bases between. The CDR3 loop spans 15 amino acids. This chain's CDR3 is CATRDTGGVPYEQYF. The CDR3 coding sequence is TGTGCCACCCGGGACACAGGGGGGGTCCCCTACGAGCAGTACTTC.

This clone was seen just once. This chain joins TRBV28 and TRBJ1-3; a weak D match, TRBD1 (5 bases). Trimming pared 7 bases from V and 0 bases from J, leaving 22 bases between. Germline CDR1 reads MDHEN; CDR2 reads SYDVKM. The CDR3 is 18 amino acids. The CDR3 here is CASTLGGGGIDSGNTIYF. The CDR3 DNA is TGTGCCAGCACCCTGGGGGGGGGAGGGATTGACTCTGGAAACACCATATATTTT.

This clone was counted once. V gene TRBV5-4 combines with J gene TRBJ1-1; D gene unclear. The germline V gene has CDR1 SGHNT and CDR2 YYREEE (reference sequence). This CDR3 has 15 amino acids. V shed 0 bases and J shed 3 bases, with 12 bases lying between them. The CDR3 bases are TGTGCCAGCAGCTTGGCCGCACGTATCGACACTGAAGCTTTCTTT. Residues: CASSLAARIDTEAFF.

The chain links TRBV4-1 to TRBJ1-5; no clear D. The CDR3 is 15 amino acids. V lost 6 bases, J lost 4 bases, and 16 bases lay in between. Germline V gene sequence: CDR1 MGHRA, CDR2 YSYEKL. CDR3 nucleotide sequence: TGCGCCAGCAGTCCCCGTTGGGGTTTAAATCAGCCCCAGCATTTT. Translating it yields CASSPRWGLNQPQHF.

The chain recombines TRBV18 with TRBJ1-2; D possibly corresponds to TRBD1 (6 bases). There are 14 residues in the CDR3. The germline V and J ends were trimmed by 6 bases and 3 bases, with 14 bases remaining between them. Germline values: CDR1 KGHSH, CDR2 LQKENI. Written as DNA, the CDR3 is TGTGCCAGCTCCTTAGGGACATTGGACTATGGCTACACCTTC. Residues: CASSLGTLDYGYTF.

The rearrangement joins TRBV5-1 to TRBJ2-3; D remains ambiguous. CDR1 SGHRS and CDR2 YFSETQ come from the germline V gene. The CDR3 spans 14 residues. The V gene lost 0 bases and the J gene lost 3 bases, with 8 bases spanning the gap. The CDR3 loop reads CASSLEELTDTQYF. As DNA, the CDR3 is TGCGCCAGCAGCTTGGAAGAGCTAACAGATACGCAGTATTTT. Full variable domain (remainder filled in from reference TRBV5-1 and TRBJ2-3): KAGVTQTPRYLIKTRGQQVTLSCSPISGHRSVSWYQQTPGQGLQFLFEYFSETQRNKGNFPGRFSGRQFSNSRSEMNVSTLELGDSALYLCASSLEELTDTQYFGPGTRLTVL.

CDR3 bases: TGTGCCAGCAGCTTAGGAATGGGGGATTCCTACAATGAGCAGTTCTTC. Residues: CASSLGMGDSYNEQFF. This chain connects TRBV7-9 to TRBJ2-1; D may match TRBD1 or TRBD2 (5 bases each). The germline V gene encodes CDR1 SEHNR and CDR2 FQNEAQ (reference sequence). The CDR3 contains 16 residues. V was pared by 1 base and J by 1 base, with 11 bases between.

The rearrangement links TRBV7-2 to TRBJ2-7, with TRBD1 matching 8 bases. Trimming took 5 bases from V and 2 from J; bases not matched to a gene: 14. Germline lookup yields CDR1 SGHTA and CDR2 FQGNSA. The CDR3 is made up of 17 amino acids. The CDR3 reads CASSTLFGQGGPYEQYF. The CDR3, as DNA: TGTGCCAGCAGCACCCTATTTGGACAGGGCGGACCCTACGAGCAGTACTTC. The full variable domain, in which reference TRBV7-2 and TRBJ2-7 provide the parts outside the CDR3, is GAGVSQSPSNKVTEKGKDVELRCDPISGHTALYWYRQSLGQGLEFLIYFQGNSAPDKSGLPSDRFSAERTGGSVSTLTIQRTQQEDSAVYLCASSTLFGQGGPYEQYFGPGTRLTVT.

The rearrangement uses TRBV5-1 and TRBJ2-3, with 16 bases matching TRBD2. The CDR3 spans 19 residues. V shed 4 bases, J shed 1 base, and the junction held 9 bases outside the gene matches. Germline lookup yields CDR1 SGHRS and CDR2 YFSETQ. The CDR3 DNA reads TGCGCCAGCAGCACGGGACTAGCGGGAGGGCGAGCGGGCACAGATACGCAGTATTTT. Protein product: CASSTGLAGGRAGTDTQYF.

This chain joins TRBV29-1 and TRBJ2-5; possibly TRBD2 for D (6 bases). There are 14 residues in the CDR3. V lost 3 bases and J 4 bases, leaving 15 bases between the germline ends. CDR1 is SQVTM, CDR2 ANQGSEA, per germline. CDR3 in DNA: TGCAGCGTTGACGGCCTAGCGAGTGGAGAGACCCAGTACTTC. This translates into CSVDGLASGETQYF.

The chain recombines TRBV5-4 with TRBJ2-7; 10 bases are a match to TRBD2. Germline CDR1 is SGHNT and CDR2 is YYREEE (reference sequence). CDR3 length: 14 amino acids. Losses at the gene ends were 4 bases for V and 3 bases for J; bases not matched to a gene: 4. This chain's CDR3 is CASSRTSGDYEQYF. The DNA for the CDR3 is TGTGCCAGCAGCCGGACTAGCGGAGACTACGAGCAGTACTTC. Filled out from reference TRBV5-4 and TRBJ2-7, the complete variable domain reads ETGVTQSPTHLIKTRGQQVTLRCSSQSGHNTVSWYQQALGQGPQFIFQYYREEENGRGNFPPRFSGLQFPNYSSELNVNALELDDSALYLCASSRTSGDYEQYFGPGTRLTVT.

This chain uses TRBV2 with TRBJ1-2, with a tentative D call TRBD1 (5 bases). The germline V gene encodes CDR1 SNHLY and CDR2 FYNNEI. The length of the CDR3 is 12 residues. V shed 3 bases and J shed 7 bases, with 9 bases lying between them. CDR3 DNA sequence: TGTGCCAGCAGTGACAGGGCCTCTGGCTACACCTTC. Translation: CASSDRASGYTF.

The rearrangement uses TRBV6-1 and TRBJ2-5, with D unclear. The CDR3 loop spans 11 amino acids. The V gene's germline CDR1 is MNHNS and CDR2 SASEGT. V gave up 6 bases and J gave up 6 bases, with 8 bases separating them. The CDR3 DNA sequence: TGTGCCAGCAGGGATGGACAGACCCAGTACTTC. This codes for CASRDGQTQYF.

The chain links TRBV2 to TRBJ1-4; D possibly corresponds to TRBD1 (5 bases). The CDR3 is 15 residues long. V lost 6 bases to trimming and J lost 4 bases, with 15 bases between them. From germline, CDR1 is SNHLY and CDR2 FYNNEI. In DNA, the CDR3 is TGTGCCAGCAGACCCAGGGAGACGGGTAATGAAAAACTGTTTTTT. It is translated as CASRPRETGNEKLFF.

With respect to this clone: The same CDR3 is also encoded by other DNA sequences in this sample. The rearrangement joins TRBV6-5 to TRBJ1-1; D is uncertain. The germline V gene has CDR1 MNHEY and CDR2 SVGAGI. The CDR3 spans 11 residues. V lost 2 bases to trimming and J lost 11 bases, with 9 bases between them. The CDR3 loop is CASSYREKAFF. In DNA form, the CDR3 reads TGTGCCAGCAGTTACAGGGAGAAGGCTTTCTTT.

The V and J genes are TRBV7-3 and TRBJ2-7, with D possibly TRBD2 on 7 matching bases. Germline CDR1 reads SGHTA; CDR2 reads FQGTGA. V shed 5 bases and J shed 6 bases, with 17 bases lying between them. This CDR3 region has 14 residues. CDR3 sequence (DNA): TGTGCCAGCAGCCGTGGACGGGGGGCGGGCGAGCAGTACTTC. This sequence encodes CASSRGRGAGEQYF.

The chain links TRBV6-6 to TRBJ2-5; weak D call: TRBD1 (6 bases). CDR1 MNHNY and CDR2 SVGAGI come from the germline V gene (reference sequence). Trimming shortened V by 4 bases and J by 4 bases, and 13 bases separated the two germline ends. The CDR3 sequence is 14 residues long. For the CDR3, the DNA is TGTGCCAGCAGTTCGTGGCCAGGGGTAGAGACCCAGTACTTC. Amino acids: CASSSWPGVETQYF.

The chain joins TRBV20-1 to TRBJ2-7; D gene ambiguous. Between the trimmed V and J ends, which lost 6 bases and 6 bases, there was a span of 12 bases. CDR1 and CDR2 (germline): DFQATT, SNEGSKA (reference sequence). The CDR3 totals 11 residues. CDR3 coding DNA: TGCAGTGCCCCGAGGTCCCGCGAGCAGTACTTC. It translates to CSAPRSREQYF.

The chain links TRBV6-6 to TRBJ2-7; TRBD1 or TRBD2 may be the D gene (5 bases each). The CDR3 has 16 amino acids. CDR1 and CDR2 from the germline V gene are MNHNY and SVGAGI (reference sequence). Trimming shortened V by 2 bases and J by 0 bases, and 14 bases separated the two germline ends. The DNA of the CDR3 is TGTGCCAGCAGTTACCGACCTCACGGGACCTCCTACGAGCAGTACTTC. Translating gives CASSYRPHGTSYEQYF.

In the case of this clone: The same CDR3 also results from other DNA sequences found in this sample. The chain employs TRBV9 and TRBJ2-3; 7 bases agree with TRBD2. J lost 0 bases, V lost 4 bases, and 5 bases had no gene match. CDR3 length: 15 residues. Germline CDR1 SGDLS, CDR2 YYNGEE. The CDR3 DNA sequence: TGTGCCAGCAGCCGCAGCGGGACTAGCACAGATACGCAGTATTTT. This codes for CASSRSGTSTDTQYF.

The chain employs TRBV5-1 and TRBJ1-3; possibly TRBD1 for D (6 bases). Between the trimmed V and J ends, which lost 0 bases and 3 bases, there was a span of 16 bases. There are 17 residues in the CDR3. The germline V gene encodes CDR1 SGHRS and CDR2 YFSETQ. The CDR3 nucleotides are TGCGCCAGCAGCTTGGAACTAACAGGGTTGGGTGGAAACACCATATATTTT. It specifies CASSLELTGLGGNTIYF. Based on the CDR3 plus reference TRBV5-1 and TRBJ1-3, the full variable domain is KAGVTQTPRYLIKTRGQQVTLSCSPISGHRSVSWYQQTPGQGLQFLFEYFSETQRNKGNFPGRFSGRQFSNSRSEMNVSTLELGDSALYLCASSLELTGLGGNTIYFGEGSWLTVV.

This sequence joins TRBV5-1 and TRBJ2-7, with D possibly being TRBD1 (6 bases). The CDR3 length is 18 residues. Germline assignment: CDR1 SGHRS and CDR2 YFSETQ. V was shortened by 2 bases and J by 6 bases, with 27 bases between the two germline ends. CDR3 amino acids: CASSFDGTAGVGRGEQYF. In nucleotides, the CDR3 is TGCGCCAGCAGCTTCGACGGAACTGCAGGGGTTGGAAGGGGCGAGCAGTACTTC.

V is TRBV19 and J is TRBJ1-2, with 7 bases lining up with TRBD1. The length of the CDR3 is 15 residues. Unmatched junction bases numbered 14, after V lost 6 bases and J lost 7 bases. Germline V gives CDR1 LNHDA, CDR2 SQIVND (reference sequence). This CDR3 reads CASSETSQGSGGYTF. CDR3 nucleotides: TGTGCCAGTAGCGAAACCTCACAGGGGTCCGGTGGCTACACCTTC.

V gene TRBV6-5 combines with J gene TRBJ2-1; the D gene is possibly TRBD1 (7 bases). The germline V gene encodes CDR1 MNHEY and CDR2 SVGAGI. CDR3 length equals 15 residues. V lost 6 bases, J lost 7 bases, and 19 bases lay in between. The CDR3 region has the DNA TGTGCCAGCAGACCCGCCAATTCAGGGGGGAATGAGCAGTTCTTC. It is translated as CASRPANSGGNEQFF.

DNA for the CDR3: TGTGCCAGCAGCTTCACCGGGACAGGTCATGAAAAACTGTTTTTT. Its translation is CASSFTGTGHEKLFF. This sequence joins TRBV9 and TRBJ1-4; 8 nucleotides match TRBD1. CDR3 length: 15 residues. J was trimmed by 6 bases and V by 4 bases; bases with no gene match: 8. Per the germline V gene, CDR1 is SGDLS and CDR2 is YYNGEE.

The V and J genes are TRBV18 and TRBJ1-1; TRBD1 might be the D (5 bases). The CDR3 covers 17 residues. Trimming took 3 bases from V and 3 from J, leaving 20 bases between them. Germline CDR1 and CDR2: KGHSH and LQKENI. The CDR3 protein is CASSPLGTRQRDTEAFF. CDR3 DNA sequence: TGTGCCAGCTCACCCCTAGGGACGAGACAGCGGGACACTGAAGCTTTCTTT.

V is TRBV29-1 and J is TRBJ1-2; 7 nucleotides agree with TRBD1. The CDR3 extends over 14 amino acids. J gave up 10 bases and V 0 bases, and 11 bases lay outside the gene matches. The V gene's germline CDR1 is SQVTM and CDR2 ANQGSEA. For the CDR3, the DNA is TGCAGCGTTGAAGAGTGGGGTACAGGGGCCGCCTACACCTTC. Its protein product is CSVEEWGTGAAYTF. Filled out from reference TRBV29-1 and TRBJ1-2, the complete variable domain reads SAVISQKPSRDICQRGTSLTIQCQVDSQVTMMFWYRQQPGQSLTLIATANQGSEATYESGFVIDKFPISRPNLTFSTLTVSNMSPEDSSIYLCSVEEWGTGAAYTFGSGTRLTVV.